Shown below are 16 T cell receptor beta chains from a single sample sequenced in a study of OX40 agonist ivuxolimab in advanced cancers. Measured with immunoSEQ multiplex PCR; TCRdb has only the in-frame clones, and not every one. Altogether 80,000 to 100,000 clones are present, roughly 94% being singletons, with the ten largest covering about 0.18%. Sequenced here: CD4+ or CD8+ T cells sorted from blood, sampled in a trial of the OX40 agonist ivuxolimab. These receptors came from an adult with an advanced solid tumor such as melanoma, head and neck, liver or kidney cancer.

The genes are TRBV27 and TRBJ2-3; D call uncertain. V lost 6 bases, J lost 0 bases, and 13 bases lay in between. This CDR3 spans 15 amino acids. Per germline, CDR1 MNHEY and CDR2 SMNVEV (reference sequence). The CDR3 DNA is TGTGCCAGCAGCCCCGCTTACTCTAGCACAGATACGCAGTATTTT. This encodes CASSPAYSSTDTQYF.

The J gene is TRBJ1-6, the V gene TRBV9, with D unresolved. Germline CDR1 and CDR2: SGDLS and YYNGEE. The CDR3 is 14 residues long. Trimming took off 1 base at V and 3 bases at J, with 5 bases between the two ends. CDR3 sequence (DNA): TGTGCCAGCAGCGTAACAGACTATAATTCACCCCTCCACTTT. Its translation is CASSVTDYNSPLHF.

CDR3 sequence reads: CASSLGTYRETQYF. Written as DNA, the CDR3 is TGTGCCAGCAGCTTAGGGACTTATAGGGAGACCCAGTACTTC. The chain has TRBV11-2 and TRBJ2-5, with D possibly matching TRBD2 (5 bases). Trimming took off 1 base at V and 5 bases at J, with 11 bases between the two ends. The CDR3 consists of 14 residues. CDR1 SGHAT and CDR2 FQNNGV come from the germline V gene.

The rearrangement uses TRBV27 and TRBJ2-3; no firm D call. V gave up 1 base and J gave up 2 bases, with 7 bases separating them. The germline CDR1 and CDR2 sequences are MNHEY and SMNVEV (reference sequence). The CDR3 covers 14 residues. The CDR3 DNA is TGTGCCAGCAGTTTATTGGACGCCACAGATACGCAGTATTTT. It encodes CASSLLDATDTQYF.

The chain has TRBV5-1 and TRBJ2-3; possibly TRBD2 for D (6 bases). Germline V gives CDR1 SGHRS, CDR2 YFSETQ. Trimming removed 3 bases at V and 0 bases at J, with 8 bases between. The CDR3 loop spans 14 amino acids. In nucleotides, the CDR3 is TGCGCCAGCAGCTACGGGGGAAGCACAGATACGCAGTATTTT. Translated, it gives CASSYGGSTDTQYF.

The genes are TRBV9 and TRBJ1-2, with D hard to call. V was pared by 1 base and J by 0 bases, with 7 bases between. CDR3 length equals 14 residues. The germline V gene encodes CDR1 SGDLS and CDR2 YYNGEE. CDR3 in DNA: TGTGCCAGCAGCGTAATCGAAGCTAACTATGGCTACACCTTC. Amino acid sequence: CASSVIEANYGYTF.

The V and J genes are TRBV9 and TRBJ2-3, with D possibly being TRBD2 (5 bases). The germline V and J ends were trimmed by 6 bases and 4 bases, with 15 bases remaining between them. The CDR3 runs 14 residues. Germline V gene lookup returns CDR1 SGDLS and CDR2 YYNGEE. CDR3 amino acids: CASTRTGGPDTQYF. For the CDR3, the DNA is TGTGCCAGCACCAGAACCGGCGGGCCAGATACGCAGTATTTT.

This chain joins TRBV9 and TRBJ2-5; D not certain. Germline CDR1 reads SGDLS; CDR2 reads YYNGEE. This CDR3 spans 13 amino acids. The ends were cut back, 0 bases at V and 5 bases at J, with 8 bases in the middle. The CDR3, as DNA: TGTGCCAGCAGCGTAGTGGTGGGTGAGACCCAGTACTTC. This translates into CASSVVVGETQYF.

The rearrangement joins TRBV27 to TRBJ1-2; a possible D gene is TRBD1 (6 bases). The CDR3 has 11 amino acids. V lost 5 bases and J 8 bases, leaving 9 bases between the germline ends. Germline assignment: CDR1 MNHEY and CDR2 SMNVEV (reference sequence). In DNA, the CDR3 is TGTGCCAGCAGTCAGGGGCTGGGCTACACCTTC. It specifies CASSQGLGYTF.

This sequence joins TRBV28 and TRBJ2-1, with D tentatively TRBD1 (5 bases). Germline assignment: CDR1 MDHEN and CDR2 SYDVKM. V dropped 2 bases and J dropped 8 bases, with 10 bases sitting between them. The CDR3 spans 13 residues. The CDR3 sequence: CASSLPGWDEQFF. In nucleotides, the CDR3 is TGTGCCAGCAGTTTACCAGGGTGGGATGAGCAGTTCTTC. Looking up the rest from reference TRBV28 and TRBJ2-1 gives the full variable domain: DVKVTQSSRYLVKRTGEKVFLECVQDMDHENMFWYRQDPGLGLRLIYFSYDVKMKEKGDIPEGYSVSREKKERFSLILESASTNQTSMYLCASSLPGWDEQFFGPGTRLTVL.

V usage is TRBV10-3 and J usage is TRBJ2-1, with 8 nucleotides matching TRBD2. This CDR3 comprises 16 residues. V gave up 10 bases and J gave up 4 bases; unmatched junction bases: 15. CDR1 ENHRY and CDR2 SYGVKD come from the germline V gene. The CDR3 loop is CATYPYREGYYNEQFF. The CDR3, as DNA: TGTGCCACATACCCCTACCGGGAGGGTTATTACAATGAGCAGTTCTTC.

This chain links TRBV6-5 with TRBJ2-1; TRBD2 matches at 8 bases. The CDR3 runs to 14 residues. Trimming took 6 bases from V and 7 from J; bases not matched to a gene: 8. Germline values: CDR1 MNHEY, CDR2 SVGAGI. The CDR3 DNA is TGTGCCAGCAGCCGGGAGGGCCGTCGGAATGAGCAGTTCTTC. Its translation: CASSREGRRNEQFF.

The chain couples TRBV7-3 to TRBJ2-7; D possibly matches TRBD1 or TRBD2 (5 bases each). The CDR3 consists of 15 residues. Germline V CDR1 and CDR2: SGHTA, FQGTGA. V was clipped by 2 bases and J by 2 bases, with 13 bases between them. CDR3 residues: CASSLAAGRAYEQYF. The CDR3 DNA follows: TGTGCCAGCAGCTTAGCGGCAGGGAGAGCCTACGAGCAGTACTTC.

V gene TRBV2 combines with J gene TRBJ2-7, with 7 bases aligning to TRBD2. CDR3 length: 14 amino acids. The V gene's germline CDR1 is SNHLY and CDR2 FYNNEI. The ends lost 2 bases at V and 3 bases at J; junction bases unmatched: 4. The chain's CDR3 is CASSEIGGGYEQYF. DNA of the CDR3: TGTGCCAGCAGTGAAATAGGCGGGGGCTACGAGCAGTACTTC.

CDR3 amino acids: CASSDWGGVNTEAFF. CDR3 sequence (DNA): TGTGCCAGCAGTGATTGGGGCGGGGTAAACACTGAAGCTTTCTTT. The chain employs TRBV2 and TRBJ1-1; maybe TRBD1 (5 bases). This CDR3 has 15 amino acids. The V and J ends lost 3 bases and 2 bases respectively, with 13 bases between them. Germline V gene data show CDR1 as SNHLY and CDR2 as FYNNEI.

Turning to this clone: An end of the junction does not agree with germline; a read error may underlie this. This sequence joins TRBV7-7 and TRBJ2-7; 7 positions agree with TRBD1. The CDR3 runs to 15 residues. Looked up from germline, CDR1 is SSHAT and CDR2 is FNYEAQ (reference sequence). CDR3 bases: TGTGCTAGCAGCCCTACCCCCGGGACAGTCTACGAGCAGTACTTC. It specifies CASSPTPGTVYEQYF.